Below are 31 T cell receptor beta chains sequenced from a single sample in a study of cytomegalovirus exposure and HLA in healthy donors. PCR used 60 Vbeta primers and 13 Jbeta primers. Data came from immunoSEQ multiplex PCR; TCRdb stores just in-frame clones and leaves some out. The table includes about 180,000 clones, about 81% detected once. The material sequenced was PBMCs. These receptors all stem from a middle-aged man in good health and CMV-seronegative.

This clone was detected only a few times. CDR3 region: CASRRGITEAFF. The DNA for the CDR3 is TGTGCCAGCAGGCGGGGAATCACTGAAGCTTTCTTT. The chain uses TRBV28 and TRBJ1-1; D call uncertain. CDR3 length: 12 amino acids. CDR1 is MDHEN and CDR2 is SYDVKM in the germline V gene. V was pared by 6 bases and J by 4 bases, with 9 bases between.

This chain uses TRBV5-6 with TRBJ1-2; a weak D match, TRBD1 (5 bases). Trimming shortened V by 6 bases and J by 8 bases, and 17 bases separated the two germline ends. Looked up from germline, CDR1 is SGHDT and CDR2 is YYEEEE. The CDR3 consists of 13 residues. The CDR3 here is CASTSIGGVGYTF. CDR3 nucleotides: TGTGCCAGCACCTCAATCGGGGGTGTAGGCTACACCTTC.

This chain uses TRBV28 with TRBJ1-3, with 7 bases identical to TRBD1. The trim removed 8 bases at V and 2 bases at J, leaving 3 bases unmatched. From germline, CDR1 is MDHEN and CDR2 SYDVKM. CDR3 length: 13 amino acids. The CDR3 DNA follows: TGTGCCAGCTACCAGGGGGCTGGAAACACCATATATTTT. Amino acids: CASYQGAGNTIYF.

With regard to this clone: A read error may account for a junction end that differs from germline. The chain carries TRBV5-1 and TRBJ2-3, with a tentative D call TRBD1 (6 bases). Germline CDR1 reads SGHRS; CDR2 reads YFSETQ. The CDR3 totals 15 residues. This CDR3 is CASSLTPDSRDTQYF. CDR3 nucleotide sequence: TGCGCCAGCAGCTTGACTCCGGACAGCAGAGATACGCAGTATTTT.

This rearrangement joins TRBV4-2 to TRBJ2-1, with 9 nucleotides matching TRBD1. Germline CDR1 LGHNA, CDR2 YNFKEQ. This CDR3 region has 17 residues. V trimming: 1 base; J trimming: 5 bases; junction bases outside the gene matches: 9. The CDR3 nucleotides read TGTGCCAGCAGCCAAGCTGAGGGACAGGGTGGGGACAATGAGCAGTTCTTC. It translates to CASSQAEGQGGDNEQFF.

The V call is TRBV28, the J call TRBJ2-2, with 13 bases lining up with TRBD2. The trim removed 6 bases at V and 7 bases at J, leaving 11 bases unmatched. CDR1 and CDR2 (germline): MDHEN, SYDVKM. The CDR3 is 17 amino acids. CDR3 in DNA: TGTGCCAGCAGAACTGTCGGACTAGCGGGGGCTATCGGGGAGCTGTTTTTT. As protein: CASRTVGLAGAIGELFF.

V is TRBV6-5 and J is TRBJ2-4; no clear D. The V and J ends lost 2 bases and 0 bases respectively, with 8 bases between them. The CDR3 consists of 15 residues. The germline V gene encodes CDR1 MNHEY and CDR2 SVGAGI. As DNA, the CDR3 is TGTGCCAGCAGTTACGAGGCCCGAGCCAAAAACATTCAGTACTTC. Translation: CASSYEARAKNIQYF.

J is TRBJ2-1 and V is TRBV5-1, with 8 bases matching TRBD2. This CDR3 spans 14 amino acids. Germline CDR1 SGHRS, CDR2 YFSETQ. With 4 bases clipped from V and 7 bases from J, the junction kept 7 bases outside the gene matches. CDR3 sequence (DNA): TGCGCCAGCAGCCGGGTCGGCGGGAGGAATGAGCAGTTCTTC. This codes for CASSRVGGRNEQFF.

This clone was seen only once. For the CDR3, the DNA is TGTGCCAGCAGCTTAGGGGGCAGCCCCTCTGAAGCTTTCTTT. It yields the protein CASSLGGSPSEAFF. The V and J genes are TRBV11-3 and TRBJ1-1; possibly TRBD1 for D (5 bases). The germline CDR1 and CDR2 sequences are SGHNT and YENEEA. The length of the CDR3 is 14 residues. The V and J ends lost 1 base and 6 bases respectively, with 12 bases between them.

The rearrangement joins TRBV9 to TRBJ2-7; D is possibly TRBD1 (5 bases). The V gene lost 4 bases and the J gene lost 5 bases, with 10 bases spanning the gap. The CDR3 totals 12 residues. Looked up from germline, CDR1 is SGDLS and CDR2 is YYNGEE. The CDR3 DNA follows: TGTGCCAGCAGCCAGACAGCCCACGAGCAGTACTTC. Translating gives CASSQTAHEQYF.

The rearrangement uses TRBV30 and TRBJ2-7, with D possibly matching TRBD1 (6 bases). The CDR3 has 15 residues. Germline CDR1 is GTSNPN and CDR2 is SVGIG (reference sequence). Trimming shortened V by 0 bases and J by 4 bases, and 16 bases separated the two germline ends. The CDR3 region has the DNA TGTGCCTGGAGTGTACGGGGCAGGGGCAAATACGAGCAGTACTTC. Encoded protein: CAWSVRGRGKYEQYF.

This chain uses TRBV19 with TRBJ2-7, with TRBD1 as a possible D gene (7 bases). The germline gives CDR1 LNHDA, CDR2 SQIVND (reference sequence). V shed 5 bases and J shed 5 bases, with 16 bases lying between them. This CDR3 comprises 14 residues. CDR3 sequence: CASSPGGIVHEQYF. Written as DNA, the CDR3 is TGTGCCAGTAGTCCAGGGGGGATCGTCCACGAGCAGTACTTC. Supplemented by reference TRBV19 and TRBJ2-7, the full variable domain reads DGGITQSPKYLFRKEGQNVTLSCEQNLNHDAMYWYRQDPGQGLRLIYYSQIVNDFQKGDIAEGYSVSREKKESFPLTVTSAQKNPTAFYLCASSPGGIVHEQYFGPGTRLTVT.

The chain uses TRBV5-1 and TRBJ1-2; TRBD1 aligns across 8 bases. Germline lookup yields CDR1 SGHRS and CDR2 YFSETQ. Germline trimming cut 4 bases from V and 6 bases from J; bases unmatched to any gene: 8. The CDR3 has 14 amino acids. The CDR3 nucleotides read TGCGCCAGCAGCCCGGACAGGGAGCTGGATGGCTACACCTTC. Protein product: CASSPDRELDGYTF.

This clone was found a few times. The chain is built from TRBV27 and TRBJ1-2; no firm D call. CDR1 and CDR2 from the germline V gene are MNHEY and SMNVEV (reference sequence). Deletions cut 0 bases from V and 6 bases from J, with 11 bases between. The CDR3 spans 14 residues. Written as DNA, the CDR3 is TGTGCCAGCAGTTTATCTCCCCGGGTCAATGGCTACACCTTC. The encoded protein is CASSLSPRVNGYTF.

This chain links TRBV5-4 with TRBJ2-3; maybe TRBD1 (5 bases). Germline CDR1 reads SGHNT; CDR2 reads YYREEE (reference sequence). V was cut by 2 bases and J by 1 base, with 8 bases left in between. CDR3 length equals 14 residues. CDR3 sequence reads: CASSLSRGTDTQYF. In nucleotides, the CDR3 is TGTGCCAGCAGCTTATCCAGGGGCACAGATACGCAGTATTTT.

As concerns this clone: A junction end diverges from the germline sequence, so it may reflect a read error. Here the CDR3 reads CVSSQDTGLAGAGEQFF. The CDR3 DNA reads as TGCGTCAGCAGCCAAGATACCGGCCTAGCGGGAGCGGGTGAGCAGTTCTTC. The chain has TRBV4-3 and TRBJ2-1, with TRBD2 matching over 10 bases. CDR3 length equals 17 residues. The V gene's germline CDR1 is LGHNA and CDR2 YSLEER.

The V call is TRBV4-3, the J call TRBJ2-2; 11 nucleotides align to TRBD1. Per germline, CDR1 LGHNA and CDR2 YSLEER. V gave up 1 base and J gave up 4 bases; unmatched junction bases: 5. This CDR3 spans 17 amino acids. In DNA form, the CDR3 reads TGCGCCAGCAGCCAAGGACCGGGACAGGGGGTCACCGGGGAGCTGTTTTTT. Encoded protein: CASSQGPGQGVTGELFF.

The chain carries TRBV5-1 and TRBJ2-2, with D perhaps matching TRBD2 (5 bases). Germline CDR1 SGHRS, CDR2 YFSETQ. The CDR3 has 14 amino acids. Trimming pared 1 base from V and 4 bases from J, leaving 8 bases between. CDR3 in amino acids: CASSLSGSTGELFF. The CDR3 DNA sequence: TGCGCCAGCAGCTTGTCGGGGAGCACCGGGGAGCTGTTTTTT.

This chain joins TRBV4-3 and TRBJ1-1; D unclear. Germline V lookup: CDR1 LGHNA, CDR2 YSLEER. With 0 bases removed from V and 0 bases from J, the gap between germline ends came to 8 bases. CDR3 length: 15 residues. The DNA for the CDR3 is TGCGCCAGCAGCCAAGACACATACATGAACACTGAAGCTTTCTTT. Translated: CASSQDTYMNTEAFF.

The V gene is TRBV6-5, the J gene TRBJ1-1; D may be TRBD1 (6 bases). CDR1 is MNHEY and CDR2 is SVGAGI in the germline V gene. V shed 2 bases and J shed 4 bases, with 14 bases lying between them. This CDR3 comprises 15 residues. The CDR3 DNA is TGTGCCAGCAGTTACCTGGGGGGGCGTTCCACTGAAGCTTTCTTT. This translates into CASSYLGGRSTEAFF.

The chain couples TRBV30 to TRBJ2-1, with 7 nucleotides matching TRBD1. The V gene's germline CDR1 is GTSNPN and CDR2 SVGIG (reference sequence). V was clipped by 3 bases and J by 14 bases; unmatched bases: 10. This CDR3 region has 12 residues. CDR3 in amino acids: CAWRNGQDRKFF. In DNA form, the CDR3 reads TGTGCCTGGAGGAACGGACAGGATCGGAAGTTCTTC.

Judged by abundance, this clone is medium-sized. J is TRBJ1-2 and V is TRBV7-8, with D possibly matching TRBD1 (5 bases). CDR3 size: 15 residues. Trimming shortened V by 1 base and J by 6 bases, and 15 bases separated the two germline ends. CDR1 is SGHVS and CDR2 is FQNEAQ in the germline V gene. DNA of the CDR3: TGTGCCAGCAGCTTAGGTCGGCAGGGTGGCGATGGCTACACCTTC. Translated, it gives CASSLGRQGGDGYTF.

This chain uses TRBV5-1 with TRBJ2-5, with a possible D match to TRBD2 (5 bases). Between the trimmed V and J ends, which lost 7 bases and 5 bases, there was a span of 15 bases. Germline V gene lookup returns CDR1 SGHRS and CDR2 YFSETQ. The CDR3 has 13 amino acids. DNA of the CDR3: TGCGCCAGCGCTGCGCCCGGGATGGAGACCCAGTACTTC. Translated: CASAAPGMETQYF.

This chain joins TRBV4-3 and TRBJ1-1; 10 positions match TRBD1. The V segment lost 4 bases and the J segment 5 bases; nucleotides outside the gene matches: 4. Germline values: CDR1 LGHNA, CDR2 YSLEER. The CDR3 totals 14 residues. DNA of the CDR3: TGCGCCAGCAGCCGAATGGACAGGGGGACTGAAGCTTTCTTT. Translating it yields CASSRMDRGTEAFF.

This clone has just a few counts. The CDR3 loop reads CASSFTSGYEQYF. The DNA for the CDR3 is TGCGCCAGCAGCTTTACCTCAGGCTACGAGCAGTACTTC. The chain recombines TRBV5-1 with TRBJ2-7; D unresolved. Germline assignment: CDR1 SGHRS and CDR2 YFSETQ. V was cut by 2 bases and J by 3 bases, with 9 bases left in between. CDR3 size: 13 residues.

The CDR3 nucleotides are TGTGCCAGCAGTTTTTTAGTGGGGACAGGGAGCACAGATACGCAGTATTTT. This gives the protein CASSFLVGTGSTDTQYF. The V call is TRBV5-5, the J call TRBJ2-3, with 9 bases identical to TRBD1. V gave up 5 bases and J gave up 0 bases; unmatched junction bases: 10. This CDR3 comprises 17 residues. Germline V gives CDR1 SGHKS, CDR2 YYEKEE (reference sequence).

The chain recombines TRBV28 with TRBJ2-1; TRBD2 matches at 11 bases. The CDR3 has 15 amino acids. V trimming: 6 bases; J trimming: 9 bases; junction bases outside the gene matches: 10. The germline V gene encodes CDR1 MDHEN and CDR2 SYDVKM. CDR3 in amino acids: CASSLTSGASLEQFF. The CDR3 coding sequence is TGTGCCAGCAGCTTGACTAGCGGGGCATCTCTTGAGCAGTTCTTC.

The V and J genes are TRBV29-1 and TRBJ2-7, with D unclear. Germline assignment: CDR1 SQVTM and CDR2 ANQGSEA. Trimming pared 5 bases from V and 2 bases from J, leaving 10 bases between. This CDR3 contains 12 residues. The CDR3, as DNA: TGCAGCGTTTCGTCACAAACCTACGAGCAGTACTTC. Protein sequence: CSVSSQTYEQYF.

The chain recombines TRBV13 with TRBJ1-3; D gene uncertain. This CDR3 is built from 11 residues. Per the germline V gene, CDR1 is PRHDT and CDR2 is FYEKMQ (reference sequence). V dropped 5 bases and J dropped 6 bases, with 5 bases sitting between them. The CDR3 spells CASSHSNTIYF. In nucleotides, the CDR3 is TGTGCCAGCAGCCATTCAAACACCATATATTTT.

The chain links TRBV27 to TRBJ1-2, with 8 bases lining up with TRBD1. J lost 12 bases, V lost 7 bases, and 16 bases had no gene match. There are 14 residues in the CDR3. Germline CDR1 MNHEY, CDR2 SMNVEV (reference sequence). Written as DNA, the CDR3 is TGTGCCAGCAAAACACCCCGGACAGGGACGGGGGACACCTTC. Translated, it gives CASKTPRTGTGDTF.

The chain is built from TRBV9 and TRBJ2-5, with a weak D call TRBD2 (7 bases). V lost 4 bases and J lost 1, with 17 bases in between. Germline V gives CDR1 SGDLS, CDR2 YYNGEE. The CDR3 loop spans 16 amino acids. The chain's CDR3 is CASSSPRGGAQETQYF. As DNA, the CDR3 is TGTGCCAGCAGCTCCCCCAGGGGAGGGGCCCAAGAGACCCAGTACTTC.